A single sample gave rise to the 21 T cell receptor beta chains below, sequenced in a study of radiotherapy plus CTLA-4 blockade in lung cancer. Sequenced by immunoSEQ multiplex PCR; TCRdb stores in-frame clones only, minus some. The table shows more than 40,000 clones, with 65% to 70% occurring only once. Here the sequenced sample was peripheral blood, taken from a patient treated with radiotherapy plus ipilimumab. These receptors were obtained from a human donor with non-small cell lung cancer who had a partial response to radiotherapy plus ipilimumab.

V usage is TRBV5-4 and J usage is TRBJ1-1, with TRBD1 matching 11 bases. The junction had 7 bases not matched to a gene; V was cut back by 3 bases and J by 6 bases. Germline V CDR1 and CDR2: SGHNT, YYREEE (reference sequence). CDR3 length: 15 amino acids. CDR3 nucleotide sequence: TGTGCCAGCAGCTCGGGACAGGGGGTTTTCGCTGAAGCTTTCTTT. Its translation is CASSSGQGVFAEAFF. The complete variable domain, with remaining parts taken from reference TRBV5-4 and TRBJ1-1, reads ETGVTQSPTHLIKTRGQQVTLRCSSQSGHNTVSWYQQALGQGPQFIFQYYREEENGRGNFPPRFSGLQFPNYSSELNVNALELDDSALYLCASSSGQGVFAEAFFGQGTRLTVV.

The chain combines TRBV10-3 with TRBJ1-4, with D possibly TRBD1 on 6 matching bases. Between the trimmed V and J ends, which lost 3 bases and 8 bases, there was a span of 16 bases. This CDR3 spans 15 amino acids. CDR1 and CDR2 from the germline V gene are ENHRY and SYGVKD. The CDR3 protein is CAISDGTRGGEKLFF. The CDR3 DNA is TGTGCCATCAGTGATGGGACACGCGGAGGAGAAAAACTGTTTTTT.

The chain has TRBV19 and TRBJ1-1; D is unclear. CDR3 length: 13 residues. The germline gives CDR1 LNHDA, CDR2 SQIVND (reference sequence). Trimming stripped 5 bases from V and 5 bases from J, with 12 bases between. The CDR3 coding sequence is TGTGCCAGTAGTGACCCGAGGCATACTGAAGCTTTCTTT. Amino acid sequence: CASSDPRHTEAFF.

Of note for this clone: Germline is not matched at one junction end, which may reflect a read error. V gene TRBV7-7 combines with J gene TRBJ2-1, with 11 bases identical to TRBD2. Looked up from germline, CDR1 is SSHAT and CDR2 is FNYEAQ (reference sequence). This CDR3 is 13 amino acids long. The DNA for the CDR3 is TGTGCTAGCAGCTTAGTAGCGGGGGGGGAGCAGTTCTTC. Translating it yields CASSLVAGGEQFF.

This clone was seen a few times. This chain joins TRBV2 and TRBJ2-3; TRBD2 is a possible D gene (6 bases). The CDR3 runs to 20 residues. Germline assignment: CDR1 SNHLY and CDR2 FYNNEI. Trimming stripped 3 bases from V and 1 base from J, with 26 bases between. As DNA, the CDR3 is TGTGCCAGCAGTGACCCCTTGGCAGCGGGTCTCTACCTGGGCACAGATACGCAGTATTTT. This sequence encodes CASSDPLAAGLYLGTDTQYF. The full variable domain, its missing parts supplied by reference TRBV2 and TRBJ2-3, is EPEVTQTPSHQVTQMGQEVILRCVPISNHLYFYWYRQILGQKVEFLVSFYNNEISEKSEIFDDQFSVERPDGSNFTLKIRSTKLEDSAMYFCASSDPLAAGLYLGTDTQYFGPGTRLTVL.

In this sample, this clone turned up a few times. The V gene is TRBV6-5, the J gene TRBJ2-1; 11 positions agree with TRBD2. Germline trimming cut 6 bases from V and 7 bases from J; bases unmatched to any gene: 5. This CDR3 is 14 amino acids long. Germline V lookup: CDR1 MNHEY, CDR2 SVGAGI. CDR3 region: CASSLTSGGNEQFF. For the CDR3, the DNA is TGTGCCAGCAGCCTCACTAGCGGGGGAAATGAGCAGTTCTTC.

The rearrangement uses TRBV6-1 and TRBJ2-7, with D possibly TRBD2 on 5 matching bases. The CDR3 extends over 13 amino acids. Germline V gives CDR1 MNHNS, CDR2 SASEGT. Trimming stripped 4 bases from V and 3 bases from J, with 10 bases between. This CDR3 is CASSGLGGYEQYF. CDR3 in DNA: TGTGCCAGCAGTGGGCTAGGAGGCTACGAGCAGTACTTC.

There are a few counts of this clone. This chain joins TRBV29-1 and TRBJ1-2; no firm D call. Germline values: CDR1 SQVTM, CDR2 ANQGSEA. The CDR3 sequence is 14 residues long. The ends were cut back, 3 bases at V and 3 bases at J, with 14 bases in the middle. CDR3 loop: CSVESEEGYYGYTF. The CDR3 nucleotides read TGCAGCGTTGAGAGTGAGGAGGGATACTATGGCTACACCTTC.

This sequence joins TRBV10-2 and TRBJ2-1; 9 positions match TRBD2. This CDR3 is built from 13 residues. Germline-derived CDR1 and CDR2 are WSHSY and SAAADI. V lost 5 bases and J lost 7; bases outside the gene matches: 3. The CDR3 spells CASSSGRINEQFF. The DNA of the CDR3 is TGCGCCAGCAGTAGCGGGAGGATTAATGAGCAGTTCTTC.

The V gene is TRBV27, the J gene TRBJ1-6; 8 bases map to TRBD1. The CDR3 contains 15 residues. Germline values: CDR1 MNHEY, CDR2 SMNVEV (reference sequence). V lost 6 bases to trimming and J lost 7 bases; unmatched junction nucleotides: 8. In DNA, the CDR3 is TGTGCCAGCAGCCCGGACAGGGTGAGCAATTCACCCCTCCACTTT. As protein: CASSPDRVSNSPLHF.

The sample holds many counts of this clone. The chain recombines TRBV13 with TRBJ1-1; TRBD1 is a possible D gene (6 bases). The CDR3 spans 15 residues. The V gene's germline CDR1 is PRHDT and CDR2 FYEKMQ (reference sequence). The V end lost 3 bases, the J end lost 4 bases, and 15 bases lay between the germline ends. The CDR3 sequence: CASSLSGTGSTEAFF. CDR3 in DNA: TGTGCCAGCAGCTTGTCGGGTACAGGGAGCACTGAAGCTTTCTTT.

This chain joins TRBV11-1 and TRBJ2-3; no clear D gene. This CDR3 is built from 13 residues. V was pared by 7 bases and J by 0 bases, with 8 bases between. Germline V CDR1 and CDR2: SGHAT, FQDESV (reference sequence). This CDR3 reads CASMGRSTDTQYF. As DNA, the CDR3 is TGTGCCAGCATGGGCAGAAGCACAGATACGCAGTATTTT.

V is TRBV7-2 and J is TRBJ1-6, with D possibly matching TRBD1 (5 bases). CDR1 and CDR2 from the germline V gene are SGHTA and FQGNSA. The CDR3 has 17 residues. The V gene lost 2 bases and the J gene lost 10 bases, with 21 bases spanning the gap. CDR3 in amino acids: CASSLLGRASSNSPLHF. CDR3 in DNA: TGTGCCAGCAGCTTATTGGGCAGGGCATCTTCCAACTCACCCCTCCACTTT.

CDR3 nucleotide sequence: TGTGCCAGCTCCCTGTTTGACTCCCTGAACACCGGGGAGCTGTTTTTT. Protein: CASSLFDSLNTGELFF. The V gene is TRBV18, the J gene TRBJ2-2, with D unclear. V was clipped by 6 bases and J by 1 base, with 15 bases between them. Germline CDR1 reads KGHSH; CDR2 reads LQKENI. The CDR3 extends over 16 amino acids.

This clone was seen only a few times. This chain's CDR3 is CASSHGTGGAGKLFF. In DNA, the CDR3 is TGTGCCAGCAGCCACGGGACAGGGGGCGCGGGGAAACTGTTTTTT. The chain links TRBV5-6 to TRBJ1-4; 12 positions match TRBD1. J lost 11 bases, V lost 4 bases, and 9 bases had no gene match. The CDR3 sequence is 15 residues long. Per the germline V gene, CDR1 is SGHDT and CDR2 is YYEEEE.

This clone was recorded once. This sample also contains other DNA sequences that code for the same CDR3. In DNA form, the CDR3 reads TGCGCCAGCAGCGAACCAGGGGAGGGCGAAAAACTGTTTTTT. Translating it yields CASSEPGEGEKLFF. The chain is built from TRBV5-1 and TRBJ1-4; a weak D match, TRBD1 (6 bases). There are 14 residues in the CDR3. V dropped 4 bases and J dropped 8 bases, with 15 bases sitting between them. Germline assignment: CDR1 SGHRS and CDR2 YFSETQ. Supplemented by reference TRBV5-1 and TRBJ1-4, the full variable domain reads KAGVTQTPRYLIKTRGQQVTLSCSPISGHRSVSWYQQTPGQGLQFLFEYFSETQRNKGNFPGRFSGRQFSNSRSEMNVSTLELGDSALYLCASSEPGEGEKLFFGSGTQLSVL.

This clone was observed a handful of times. This chain connects TRBV6-6 to TRBJ1-2, with D unresolved. V was shortened by 6 bases and J by 8 bases, with 7 bases between the two germline ends. The V gene's germline CDR1 is MNHNY and CDR2 SVGAGI (reference sequence). This CDR3 has 10 residues. CDR3 DNA: TGTGCCAGCAGAATAGTGGGCTACACCTTC. Residues: CASRIVGYTF.

The rearrangement uses TRBV6-1 and TRBJ1-6; D perhaps matches TRBD1 (5 bases). Trimming took off 6 bases at V and 10 bases at J, with 13 bases between the two ends. CDR3 size: 13 residues. The germline CDR1 and CDR2 sequences are MNHNS and SASEGT. CDR3 sequence (DNA): TGTGCCAGCAGCCTACAGGATCGATCACCCCTCCACTTT. Translated: CASSLQDRSPLHF.

CDR3 residues: CASSEAGGKEKLFF. CDR3 DNA sequence: TGTGCCAGTAGTGAGGCAGGGGGCAAAGAAAAACTGTTTTTT. The V gene is TRBV19, the J gene TRBJ1-4; 8 bases line up with TRBD1. The ends lost 5 bases at V and 8 bases at J; junction bases unmatched: 7. The CDR3 sequence is 14 residues long. Germline-derived CDR1 and CDR2 are LNHDA and SQIVND (reference sequence).

The chain has TRBV2 and TRBJ2-3; 8 nucleotides match TRBD2. This CDR3 is 15 amino acids long. V lost 5 bases, J lost 6 bases, and 10 bases stayed unmatched. Germline V CDR1 and CDR2: SNHLY, FYNNEI. CDR3 coding DNA: TGTGCCAGCAGTACCGGACTAGCCCGTTCCGATACGCAGTATTTT. Amino acid sequence: CASSTGLARSDTQYF.

The chain carries TRBV7-6 and TRBJ2-3, with 7 bases that match TRBD1. The V gene's germline CDR1 is SGHVS and CDR2 FNYEAQ. This CDR3 is 15 amino acids long. V shed 5 bases, J shed 2 bases, and the junction held 7 bases outside the gene matches. The CDR3 bases are TGTGCCAGCAGCCTCTACGGACAGGACACAGATACGCAGTATTTT. Translated: CASSLYGQDTDTQYF.